This record looks at one T cell receptor (beta chain) sequence and its context. This clonotype was seen a handful of times. Its antigen is unknown. The input lacks base qualities; no much larger clone sits a single base away. This entry comes from a study of response to subunit inactivated influenza vaccine (dated by TCRdb to 2016 to 2019). With regard to the full study: Deep quantitative profiling of the T cell receptor repertoire was used in the study to follow responses to a trivalent subunit inactivated influenza vaccine. What the work shows at the level of the full study, not this receptor alone: The authors suggested that each seasonal influenza vaccination may recruit only a limited number of new T cells.

Library method: RT-PCR. Sequencing instrument: Illumina HiSeq 2500. Using fastp trimming at Q25 and MiXCR clonotype assembly, TCRdb reanalyzed the public sequencing data and kept in-frame beta chains. Rows with a matching CDR3 protein are joined into one entry that keeps the most common DNA and genes. This sample is represented by about 170,000 distinct CDR3 sequences; more than 10% of them were singletons. About 29% of the sample lies in the top ten. The data were also submitted as part of a second study, on T cells expressing NK-cell markers. From the second report: TCR beta cDNA libraries were prepared using 5'RACE template switching, which introduced a universal primer site and unique molecular identifiers. In sorted CD3+CD56+NKG2C+, CD3+CD56+NKG2C- and CD3+CD56-NKG2C+ T-cell subsets from eight donors, TCR beta-chain repertoires were profiled. Seven of the eight sequenced donors were HCMV-seropositive and one was HCMV-seronegative. In several experiments an anti-gammadeltaTCR antibody was added to restrict sorting to alphabetaTCR-expressing T cells. In several donors, the dominant CD3+CD56+NKG2C+ clonotypes were found to rank among the top 10 CD8+ clonotypes and to make up roughly 1.0-7.5% of CD8+ T cells. Those dominant clonotypes were again the most abundant among CD3+CD56-NKG2C+ cells in several donors, at about 25-60.1%. Whether the expanded NKG2C-expressing T cell clones were specific for HCMV antigens was left unclear. The study sequenced eight donors, all healthy volunteers chosen at random: three men and five women. HCMV serostatus was determined by detecting HCMV-specific IgG in serum with a commercial ELISA kit. Peripheral blood mononuclear cells were isolated from blood by Ficoll density gradient centrifugation. CD4+ and CD8+ T cells were isolated from PBMC by magnetic immunoseparation with Miltenyi isolation kits. cDNA synthesis was primed from the TCR beta constant segment, followed by two successive PCR amplification steps. The libraries were sequenced on Illumina HiSeq 2000/2500, MiSeq or NextSeq, producing 2 x 150 bp reads. MIGEC was used to demultiplex reads and group the reads by UMI, and MiTCR was used to assemble and quantify clonotypes. To exclude erroneous sequences, any TCR cDNA sequence not supported by at least two reads was discarded. Downstream repertoire analysis used the tcR package, and clonotypes were matched across fractions by CDR3 nucleotide sequence plus V segment. VDJmatch was used to annotate antigen specificity against VDJdb, with one amino acid substitution in CDR3 allowed.

The clonotype was recovered from a man over 45 who received an inactivated influenza vaccine. Donor details come from another sample of the same person, matched by shared clones. Sequenced material: CD8+ T cells sorted from PBMCs, taken 11 to 12 days after vaccination.

The CDR3 loop reads CASSQNGVQGNTEAFF. The sequence in DNA is TGTGCCAGCAGCCAAAATGGGGTGCAGGGGAACACTGAAGCTTTCTTT. The rearranged segments are TRBV4-2 and TRBJ1-1; matching of 5 bases hints at TRBD1 as the D gene. Counted from cysteine to phenylalanine, this CDR3 has 16 amino acids. Here the CDR3 DNA is all that survives: 48 bases in frame from base 1. In the germline V gene, CDR1 corresponds to LGHNA and CDR2 to YNFKEQ. V lost 2 bases and J lost 1 base; the stretch between them is 14 bases long.